The next 7 T cell receptor beta chains were all read from a single sample in a study of human T cells and chemical hapten exposure. Via MiXCR, TCRdb re-called the RACE reads, giving one row per CDR3 protein. The sample has roughly 120,000 distinct CDR3 sequences, around 13% seen once. Sample time point: patch test 1, 2 weeks after DPC sensitization. As to treatment: therapeutic diphenylcyclopropenone sensitization with weekly scalp DPC. The sample in question was whole blood, obtained in connection with sensitization to the hapten diphenylcyclopropenone (DPC). The receptors here all came from a man aged 18 to 29 with alopecia areata. Some clones in this sample may be carry-over from other donors' samples.

The CDR3 protein is CASSFLAGEVTDTQYF. The CDR3, as DNA: TGTGCCAGCAGCTTTTTAGCGGGGGAAGTCACAGATACGCAGTATTTT. This chain joins TRBV7-2 and TRBJ2-3; TRBD2 matches at 9 bases. This CDR3 spans 16 amino acids. CDR1 and CDR2 (germline): SGHTA, FQGNSA. V gave up 3 bases and J gave up 2 bases; unmatched junction bases: 6.

Many counts were recorded for this clonotype. This chain connects TRBV25-1 to TRBJ1-2, with D perhaps TRBD1 (6 bases). CDR1 MGHDK and CDR2 SYGVNS come from the germline V gene. Trimming left V 1 base short and J 3 bases short, with 15 bases between. The CDR3 runs to 16 residues. For the CDR3, the DNA is TGTGCCAGCAGTGAATCTCATATGGACAGTTACTATGGCTACACCTTC. This translates into CASSESHMDSYYGYTF.

A few counts support this clonotype. The V and J genes are TRBV29-1 and TRBJ2-3; D might be TRBD1 (6 bases). The length of the CDR3 is 17 residues. The germline V and J ends were trimmed by 4 bases and 0 bases, with 20 bases remaining between them. Germline V gene sequence: CDR1 SQVTM, CDR2 ANQGSEA. CDR3 sequence reads: CSVVIIPGAVSTDTQYF. In DNA form, the CDR3 reads TGCAGCGTTGTAATTATTCCAGGGGCCGTGAGCACAGATACGCAGTATTTT.

The gene calls are TRBV5-4 and TRBJ2-5; possible D gene TRBD1, 6 bases. This CDR3 is 14 amino acids long. Trimming cost V 3 bases and J 2 bases, with 11 bases left between them. Germline CDR1 is SGHNT and CDR2 is YYREEE (reference sequence). The CDR3 loop reads CASSSRTVQETQYF. Here the CDR3 DNA reads TGTGCCAGCAGCTCCCGGACAGTTCAAGAGACCCAGTACTTC.

The table lists this clonotype with a few counts. V and J are TRBV29-1 and TRBJ2-7, with TRBD1 matching over 8 bases. J was trimmed by 1 base and V by 2 bases; bases with no gene match: 13. The CDR3 is made up of 17 amino acids. The V gene's germline CDR1 is SQVTM and CDR2 ANQGSEA. The CDR3 nucleotides read TGCAGCGTTGAAACAACAGGGGGGATTCTAGGGTCCTACGAGCAGTACTTC. Protein sequence: CSVETTGGILGSYEQYF.

This clonotype was recorded a few times. This chain connects TRBV28 to TRBJ2-3; 7 bases map to TRBD2. CDR3 length: 16 residues. With V trimmed by 3 bases and J by 0 bases, 6 bases remained unmatched. The germline CDR1 and CDR2 sequences are MDHEN and SYDVKM. CDR3 loop: CASSFGAGSSTDTQYF. The CDR3 bases are TGTGCCAGCAGTTTCGGAGCGGGGTCGAGCACAGATACGCAGTATTTT.

The chain has TRBV20-1 and TRBJ2-3; D is possibly TRBD1 (6 bases). Trimming shortened V by 6 bases and J by 2 bases, and 15 bases separated the two germline ends. Germline-derived CDR1 and CDR2 are DFQATT and SNEGSKA (reference sequence). The CDR3 is 14 residues long. The CDR3 spells CSARGSTNTDTQYF. CDR3 in DNA: TGCAGTGCCAGGGGATCCACTAACACAGATACGCAGTATTTT.